This is a list of T cell receptor beta chains from one sample in a study of OX40 agonist ivuxolimab in advanced cancers. Only in-frame clones appear in the TCRdb table, and some are missing; sequencing was by immunoSEQ multiplex PCR. This table has tens of thousands of clones, 83% appearing once. The sequenced sample was CD4+ or CD8+ T cells sorted from blood, obtained in a trial of the OX40 agonist ivuxolimab. These receptors originate from an adult with an advanced solid tumor such as melanoma, head and neck, liver or kidney cancer. Each CDR3 is given with its conserved first and last residue. A D gene is named only where the DNA matches it firmly. Not all rows give a size; the values are once, few, many and, for expanded clones, a class.

clone size,D gene,V gene,J gene,CDR3 protein,CDR3 DNA
-,-,TRBV4-3,TRBJ1-2,CASSQDRGSNYGYTF,TGCGCCAGCAGCCAAGATCGGGGCAGTAACTATGGCTACACCTTC
-,-,TRBV4-1,TRBJ2-7,CASSQSPSRYEQYF,TGCGCCAGCAGCCAGTCGCCTAGCCGTTACGAGCAGTACTTC
-,TRBD1,TRBV28,TRBJ1-2,CASSFSGGAYYGYTF,TGTGCCAGCAGTTTTTCAGGGGGCGCTTACTATGGCTACACCTTC
few,-,TRBV9,TRBJ1-2,CASSARRGSSYGYTF,TGTGCCAGCAGCGCCAGGAGGGGCAGTAGCTATGGCTACACCTTC
-,TRBD1,TRBV28,TRBJ2-7,CASSLDRGLYEQYF,TGTGCCAGCAGTTTGGACAGGGGGCTCTACGAGCAGTACTTC
few,TRBD1,TRBV4-1,TRBJ1-5,CASSQEGQGQPQHF,TGCGCCAGCAGCCAAGAGGGACAGGGACAGCCCCAGCATTTT
-,TRBD1,TRBV13,TRBJ1-4,CASSPNRGELFF,TGTGCCAGCAGCCCGAACAGGGGGGAACTGTTTTTT
-,-,TRBV5-6,TRBJ1-1,CASFAGPGNTEAFF,TGTGCCAGCTTTGCGGGACCCGGAAACACTGAAGCTTTCTTT
-,-,TRBV5-4,TRBJ2-7,CASSSRDRYYYEQYF,TGTGCCAGCAGCTCCCGGGACCGGTACTACTACGAGCAGTACTTC
-,-,TRBV9,TRBJ1-1,CASSANSYTEAFF,TGTGCCAGCAGCGCCAACAGTTACACTGAAGCTTTCTTT
few,TRBD1,TRBV4-1,TRBJ1-5,CASSPAGQGLYQPQHF,TGCGCCAGCAGCCCCGCTGGACAGGGGCTATATCAGCCCCAGCATTTT
-,TRBD2,TRBV4-1,TRBJ2-5,CASSQASGTSEETQYF,TGCGCCAGCAGCCAGGCTTCCGGGACTAGTGAAGAGACCCAGTACTTC
-,-,TRBV11-2,TRBJ2-7,CASSLDIGSNYEQYF,TGTGCCAGCAGCTTAGATATCGGATCTAACTACGAGCAGTACTTC
-,TRBD1,TRBV9,TRBJ1-4,CASSVIGTGNEKLFF,TGTGCCAGCAGCGTAATCGGGACAGGGAATGAAAAACTGTTTTTT
-,-,TRBV5-4,TRBJ2-1,CASSLGLGLYNEQFF,TGTGCCAGCAGCTTGGGGCTAGGACTATACAATGAGCAGTTCTTC
once,TRBD2,TRBV4-2,TRBJ2-7,CASSPTLAGGLYEQYF,TGTGCCAGCAGCCCAACCCTAGCGGGGGGCCTCTACGAGCAGTACTTC
-,TRBD1,TRBV2,TRBJ1-2,CASSEDRVGYGYTF,TGTGCCAGCAGTGAGGACAGGGTTGGGTATGGCTACACCTTC
-,TRBD1,TRBV7-8,TRBJ1-5,CASSARGLGNQPQHF,TGTGCCAGCAGCGCCAGGGGGCTGGGCAATCAGCCCCAGCATTTT
-,-,TRBV28,TRBJ2-6,CASAVSTGANVLTF,TGTGCCAGCGCAGTTTCGACTGGGGCCAACGTCCTGACTTTC
-,-,TRBV9,TRBJ2-7,CASSVGPGANEQYF,TGTGCCAGCAGCGTAGGGCCGGGGGCAAATGAGCAGTACTTC
-,TRBD1,TRBV27,TRBJ2-1,CASSLRTGLYNEQFF,TGTGCCAGCAGTTTGAGGACAGGTCTCTACAATGAGCAGTTCTTC
-,-,TRBV4-2,TRBJ2-6,CASSQDSSGANVLTF,TGTGCCAGCAGCCAAGACAGCTCTGGGGCCAACGTCCTGACTTTC
-,TRBD1,TRBV5-6,TRBJ1-6,CASSEGQGAYNSPLHF,TGTGCCAGCAGCGAGGGACAGGGGGCCTATAATTCACCCCTCCACTTT
-,-,TRBV5-4,TRBJ2-7,CASSLVGDHEQYF,TGTGCCAGCAGCCTGGTCGGAGACCACGAGCAGTACTTC
-,-,TRBV19,TRBJ1-1,CASSTGMLTEAFF,TGTGCCAGTAGTACCGGGATGCTGACTGAAGCTTTCTTT
-,-,TRBV13,TRBJ2-7,CASSLGPTYEQYF,TGTGCCAGCAGCTTAGGCCCAACCTACGAGCAGTACTTC
-,TRBD1,TRBV9,TRBJ1-1,CASSGGTGYTEAFF,TGTGCCAGCAGCGGTGGGACAGGGTACACTGAAGCTTTCTTT
medium-sized,-,TRBV4-2,TRBJ1-1,CASSQGSGLREAFF,TGTGCCAGCAGCCAAGGAAGCGGGTTACGTGAAGCTTTCTTT
-,-,TRBV14,TRBJ1-1,CASGPPGATEAFF,TGTGCCAGCGGACCTCCAGGGGCCACTGAAGCTTTCTTT
-,TRBD1,TRBV19,TRBJ2-1,CASSKGARGADEQFF,TGTGCCAGTAGTAAGGGGGCCCGAGGGGCCGATGAGCAGTTCTTC
-,-,TRBV11-3,TRBJ1-5,CASSPVQTGRNQPQHF,TGTGCCAGCAGCCCCGTACAGACAGGAAGGAATCAGCCCCAGCATTTT
-,TRBD1,TRBV30,TRBJ1-2,CAWRRQGGGYGYTF,TGTGCCTGGCGCCGACAGGGAGGCGGCTATGGCTACACCTTC
-,-,TRBV4-2,TRBJ2-1,CASSQGILGSYNEQFF,TGTGCCAGCAGCCAGGGAATTTTAGGCTCCTACAATGAGCAGTTCTTC
-,-,TRBV7-9,TRBJ1-1,CASSPSYTEAFF,TGTGCCAGCAGCCCCAGCTACACTGAAGCTTTCTTT
few,-,TRBV7-9,TRBJ1-1,CASRGRVGRTEAFF,TGTGCCAGCCGCGGCAGGGTGGGAAGAACTGAAGCTTTCTTT
-,-,TRBV27,TRBJ2-5,CASSLSNGYQETQYF,TGTGCCAGCAGTTTAAGTAACGGGTACCAAGAGACCCAGTACTTC
few,TRBD2,TRBV28,TRBJ2-2,CASSLSGGAGELFF,TGTGCCAGCAGCCTTAGCGGGGGGGCCGGGGAGCTGTTTTTT